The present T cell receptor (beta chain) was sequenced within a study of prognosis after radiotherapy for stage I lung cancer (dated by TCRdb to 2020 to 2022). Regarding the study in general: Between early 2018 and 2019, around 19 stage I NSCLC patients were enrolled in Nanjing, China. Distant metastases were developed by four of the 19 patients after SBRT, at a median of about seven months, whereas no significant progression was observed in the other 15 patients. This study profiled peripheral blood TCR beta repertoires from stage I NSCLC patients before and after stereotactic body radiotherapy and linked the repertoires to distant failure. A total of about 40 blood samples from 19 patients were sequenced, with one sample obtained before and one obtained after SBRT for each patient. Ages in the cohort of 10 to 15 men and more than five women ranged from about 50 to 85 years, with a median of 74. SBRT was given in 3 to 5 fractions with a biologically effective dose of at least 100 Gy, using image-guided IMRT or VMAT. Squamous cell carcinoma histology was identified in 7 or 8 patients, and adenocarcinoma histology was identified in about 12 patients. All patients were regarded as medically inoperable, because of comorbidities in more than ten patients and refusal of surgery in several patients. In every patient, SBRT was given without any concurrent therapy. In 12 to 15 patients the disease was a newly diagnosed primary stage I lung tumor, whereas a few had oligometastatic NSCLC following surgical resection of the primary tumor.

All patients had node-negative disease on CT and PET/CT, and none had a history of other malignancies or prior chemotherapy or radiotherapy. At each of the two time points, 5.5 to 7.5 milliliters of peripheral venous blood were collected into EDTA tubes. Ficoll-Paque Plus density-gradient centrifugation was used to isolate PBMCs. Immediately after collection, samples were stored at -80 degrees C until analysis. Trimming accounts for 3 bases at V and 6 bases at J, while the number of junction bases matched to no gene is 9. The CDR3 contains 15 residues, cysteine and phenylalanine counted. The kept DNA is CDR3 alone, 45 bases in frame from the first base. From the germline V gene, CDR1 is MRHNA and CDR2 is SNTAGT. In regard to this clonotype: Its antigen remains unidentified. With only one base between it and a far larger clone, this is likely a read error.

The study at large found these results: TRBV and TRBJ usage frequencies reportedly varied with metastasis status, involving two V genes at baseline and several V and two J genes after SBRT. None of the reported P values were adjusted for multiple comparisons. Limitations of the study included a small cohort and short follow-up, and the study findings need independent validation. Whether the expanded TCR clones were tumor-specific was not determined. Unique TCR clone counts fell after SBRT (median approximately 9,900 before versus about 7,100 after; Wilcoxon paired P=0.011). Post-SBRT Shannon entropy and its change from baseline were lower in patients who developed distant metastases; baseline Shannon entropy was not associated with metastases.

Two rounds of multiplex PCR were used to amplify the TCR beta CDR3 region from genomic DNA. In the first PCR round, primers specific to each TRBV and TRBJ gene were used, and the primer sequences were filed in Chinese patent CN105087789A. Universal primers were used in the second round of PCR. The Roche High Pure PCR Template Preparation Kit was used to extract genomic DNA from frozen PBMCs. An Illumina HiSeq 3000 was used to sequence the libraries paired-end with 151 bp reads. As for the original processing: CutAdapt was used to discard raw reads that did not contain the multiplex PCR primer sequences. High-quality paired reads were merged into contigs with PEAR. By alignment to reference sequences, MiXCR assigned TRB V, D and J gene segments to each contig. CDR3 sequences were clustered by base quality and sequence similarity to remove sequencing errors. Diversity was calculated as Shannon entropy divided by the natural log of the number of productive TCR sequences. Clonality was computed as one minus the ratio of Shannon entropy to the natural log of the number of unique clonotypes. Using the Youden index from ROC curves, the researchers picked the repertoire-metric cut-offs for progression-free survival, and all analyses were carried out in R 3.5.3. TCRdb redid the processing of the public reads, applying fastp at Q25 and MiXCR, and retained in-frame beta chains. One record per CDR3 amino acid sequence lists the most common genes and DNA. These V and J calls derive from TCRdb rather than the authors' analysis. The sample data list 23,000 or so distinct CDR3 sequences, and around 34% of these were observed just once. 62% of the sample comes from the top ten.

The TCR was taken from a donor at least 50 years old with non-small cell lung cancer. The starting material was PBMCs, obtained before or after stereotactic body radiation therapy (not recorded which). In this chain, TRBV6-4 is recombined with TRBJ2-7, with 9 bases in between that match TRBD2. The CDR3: CASSEPGIAGVEQYF. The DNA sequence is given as TGTGCCAGCAGTGAACCGGGAATAGCGGGAGTCGAGCAGTACTTC.